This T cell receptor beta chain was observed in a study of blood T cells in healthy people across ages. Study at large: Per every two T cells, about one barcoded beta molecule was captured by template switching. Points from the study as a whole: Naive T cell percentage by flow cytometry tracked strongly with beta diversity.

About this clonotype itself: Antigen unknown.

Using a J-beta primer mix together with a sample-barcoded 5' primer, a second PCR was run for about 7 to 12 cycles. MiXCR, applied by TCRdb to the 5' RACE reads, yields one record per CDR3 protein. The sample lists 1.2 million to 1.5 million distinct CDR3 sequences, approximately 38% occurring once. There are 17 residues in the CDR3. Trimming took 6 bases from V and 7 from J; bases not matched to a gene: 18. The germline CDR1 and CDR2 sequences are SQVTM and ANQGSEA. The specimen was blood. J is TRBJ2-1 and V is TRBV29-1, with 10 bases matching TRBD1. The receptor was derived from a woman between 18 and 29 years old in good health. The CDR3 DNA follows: TGCAGCGTCTCCGGGGCATCTTGGACAGGGGGACCTAATGAGCAGTTCTTC. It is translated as CSVSGASWTGGPNEQFF.